This TCR beta chain was sequenced for a study of PD-L1 blockade in urothelial cancer. Study overall: The study started patients on atezolizumab around 2014, giving 1,200 mg intravenously every 3 weeks. Blood was evaluated 3 weeks (second dose) and 6 weeks after therapy began. Findings and limits, study-wide: Pretreatment peripheral blood TCR clonality that fell below the median predicted better survival among the patients studied.

About this clone: Its antigen is not identified.

Sequencing used immunoSEQ multiplex PCR; TCRdb keeps in-frame clones, though not all of them. The repertoire holds more than 75,000 clones, less than 90% seen once, with roughly 1.9% in the top ten. The CDR3 length is 15 residues. Germline V CDR1 and CDR2: SGHRS, YFSETQ. Trimming took 4 bases from V and 4 from J, leaving 14 bases between them. As to time point: pretreatment peripheral blood. The chain links TRBV5-1 to TRBJ2-2, with a weak D call TRBD1 (6 bases). The starting material was PBMCs, obtained around atezolizumab (anti-PD-L1) treatment. This clonotype was obtained from a man aged 55 to 70 with urothelial cancer. The DNA of the CDR3 is TGCGCCAGCAGCCAAACCCAGGGGACCACCGGGGAGCTGTTTTTT. Translating gives CASSQTQGTTGELFF.